The 22 T cell receptor beta chains below all came from one sample that was sequenced in a study of monozygotic twins with inflammatory bowel disease. TCRdb processed the 5' RACE reads again and assigns one entry to each CDR3 protein, with no DNA. The sample data list fewer than 110,000 distinct CDR3 sequences. Material for sequencing was blood. The receptor source for this set is a human donor with ulcerative colitis or Crohn's disease, or a healthy co-twin of an affected twin (not recorded which).

The rearrangement uses TRBV20-1 and TRBJ2-1; the TCRdb D gene call, TRBD2, has no DNA to confirm it. The CDR3 extends over 14 amino acids. CDR1 DFQATT and CDR2 SNEGSKA come from the germline V gene (reference sequence). CDR3 protein: CSASGTSGTNEQFF.

V is TRBV6-1 and J is TRBJ1-2; TCRdb's D call, TRBD1, is unchecked because there is no DNA. In germline, CDR1 is MNHNS, CDR2 SASEGT. There are 14 residues in the CDR3. CDR3 in amino acids: CASSLGQGGGGYTF.

This chain links TRBV7-2 with TRBJ2-3. CDR1 is SGHTA and CDR2 is FQGNSA in the germline V gene. This CDR3 contains 14 residues. This CDR3 reads CASSSQQVTDTQYF.

The chain carries TRBV3-1 and TRBJ1-2. The CDR3 extends over 12 amino acids. Germline V lookup: CDR1 LGHDT, CDR2 YNNKEL (reference sequence). This CDR3 is CASSPEGYGYTF.

The rearrangement joins TRBV7-2 to TRBJ1-2. The germline gives CDR1 SGHTA, CDR2 FQGNSA. There are 13 residues in the CDR3. This CDR3 reads CASSLAWTPGYTF.

This chain joins TRBV29-1 and TRBJ2-2. Germline V gives CDR1 SQVTM, CDR2 ANQGSEA. The CDR3 extends over 11 amino acids. The CDR3 loop reads CSVGSSGELFF.

The V gene is TRBV7-2, the J gene TRBJ1-1. The CDR3 runs to 15 residues. Germline values: CDR1 SGHTA, CDR2 FQGNSA. The chain's CDR3 is CASSPSRQGNTEAFF.

The gene calls are TRBV5-1 and TRBJ2-1; TCRdb reports TRBD1, a call that lacks DNA to check it against. Germline V gives CDR1 SGHRS, CDR2 YFSETQ. The CDR3 has 15 amino acids. The CDR3 loop reads CASSFVQRGLGEQFF.

This CDR3 is CASHFQVSNQPQHF. V is TRBV19 and J is TRBJ1-5. CDR3 length: 14 amino acids. Germline loops: CDR1 LNHDA, CDR2 SQIVND (reference sequence).

The chain recombines TRBV15 with TRBJ1-5; TCRdb designates TRBD1, a call that cannot be tested without DNA. Germline V gene lookup returns CDR1 LNHNV and CDR2 YYDKDF (reference sequence). The CDR3 loop spans 14 amino acids. CDR3 protein: CATRSGQQHQPQHF.

This chain joins TRBV27 and TRBJ1-1. Germline V lookup: CDR1 MNHEY, CDR2 SMNVEV (reference sequence). CDR3 length: 12 residues. The CDR3 is CASSFDNSRAFF.

This sequence joins TRBV16 and TRBJ1-5; TCRdb picks TRBD1, but there is no DNA to check that call. Germline lookup yields CDR1 KGHSY and CDR2 FQNENV. The CDR3 is 14 amino acids. The CDR3 sequence: CASSRQGFDQPQHF.

V gene TRBV7-2 combines with J gene TRBJ2-1; as DNA is missing, the TRBD1 call by TCRdb cannot be tested. Germline CDR1 SGHTA, CDR2 FQGNSA. The CDR3 contains 16 residues. This chain's CDR3 is CASSLAPPTTSGEQFF.

The chain carries TRBV19 and TRBJ2-1; lacking DNA, the TRBD2 call made by TCRdb goes unchecked. Germline V gene lookup returns CDR1 LNHDA and CDR2 SQIVND (reference sequence). The CDR3 consists of 16 residues. The CDR3 sequence: CASSISAGGAYNEQFF.

The rearrangement links TRBV6-5 to TRBJ2-7. The CDR3 is made up of 13 amino acids. Germline V gene lookup returns CDR1 MNHEY and CDR2 SVGAGI. The CDR3 protein is CASSHPGSYEQYF.

The genes are TRBV9 and TRBJ2-3; the D call from TCRdb, TRBD2, cannot be confirmed without DNA. Germline V gives CDR1 SGDLS, CDR2 YYNGEE. The CDR3 runs 14 residues. The CDR3 region is CASSVGGWADTQYF.

The rearrangement joins TRBV7-3 to TRBJ2-5; TCRdb proposes TRBD1, but this gene call is untestable without DNA. The germline CDR1 and CDR2 sequences are SGHTA and FQGTGA. The CDR3 length is 15 residues. CDR3 loop: CASSLGGHGTETQYF.

The chain is built from TRBV28 and TRBJ1-2. The V gene's germline CDR1 is MDHEN and CDR2 SYDVKM. CDR3 length: 15 residues. CDR3 in amino acids: CASKRIGEANYGYTF.

The rearrangement uses TRBV7-8 and TRBJ2-7; TCRdb selects TRBD1, and the lack of DNA leaves this call unchecked. The CDR3 contains 13 residues. Per the germline V gene, CDR1 is SGHVS and CDR2 is FQNEAQ. This CDR3 is CASSFGQDYEQYF.

The J gene is TRBJ2-7, the V gene TRBV9; as DNA is missing, the TRBD2 call by TCRdb cannot be tested. There are 18 residues in the CDR3. CDR1 is SGDLS, CDR2 YYNGEE, per germline. CDR3: CASSVATGTSGSSNEQYF.

The chain combines TRBV7-2 with TRBJ2-5. CDR1 SGHTA and CDR2 FQGNSA come from the germline V gene. CDR3 length: 11 amino acids. The CDR3 protein is CASSAVETQYF.

V and J are TRBV28 and TRBJ2-7. Germline V gene data show CDR1 as MDHEN and CDR2 as SYDVKM. The CDR3 loop spans 11 amino acids. CDR3 sequence reads: CASRTPYEQYF.